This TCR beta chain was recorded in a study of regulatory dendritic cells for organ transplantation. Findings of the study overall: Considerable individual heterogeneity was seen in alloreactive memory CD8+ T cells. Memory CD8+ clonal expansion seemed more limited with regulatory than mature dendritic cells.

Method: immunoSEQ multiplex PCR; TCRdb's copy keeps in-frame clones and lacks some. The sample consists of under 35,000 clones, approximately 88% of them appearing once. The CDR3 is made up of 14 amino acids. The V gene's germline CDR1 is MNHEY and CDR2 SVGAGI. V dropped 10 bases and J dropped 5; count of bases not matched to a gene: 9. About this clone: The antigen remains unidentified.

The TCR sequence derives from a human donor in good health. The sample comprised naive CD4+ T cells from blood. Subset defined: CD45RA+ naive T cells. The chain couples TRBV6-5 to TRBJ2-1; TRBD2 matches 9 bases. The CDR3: CATKAGGRHNEQFF. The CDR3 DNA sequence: TGTGCCACCAAAGCGGGGGGCCGACACAATGAGCAGTTCTTC.